This T cell receptor beta chain stems from a study of regulatory T cells in long-lasting Graves disease. Germline CDR1 is DFQATT and CDR2 is SNEGSKA (reference sequence). The V end was cut by 1 base, the J end by 3 bases, with 10 bases between. The CDR3 is 14 residues long. Time point of the sample: newly diagnosed GD, antithyroid drugs for less than 3 months. PBMC-derived RNA was used for the TCR library. CDR3 regions were amplified by Arm-PCR using iRepertoire HTBI primers to build TCR beta libraries. A single record per CDR3 protein comes from TCRdb applying MiXCR to the multiplex PCR reads. The table lists 550,000 or so distinct CDR3 sequences, around 12% of them singletons. The data also belong to a second study, concerning T cells in Graves' hyperthyroidism and ophthalmopathy.

V gene TRBV20-1 combines with J gene TRBJ2-4, with no clear D. This sequence was found in a woman aged 25 to 45 with Graves disease. This material consisted of peripheral blood mononuclear cells (PBMCs), taken at new diagnosis, from a patient treated with antithyroid drugs. CDR3 nucleotides: TGCAGTGCTAGAGCGGCAATTGGCAAAAACATTCAGTACTTC. This gives the protein CSARAAIGKNIQYF.